This passage covers 10 T cell receptor beta chains from one sample sequenced in a study of control samples from healthy donors and cancer patients. Measured with immunoSEQ multiplex PCR; TCRdb has only the in-frame clones, and not every one. The sample lists approximately 140,000 clones; roughly 92% were seen once. The sequencing sample was made of blood. The receptors here all came from a man younger than 45 in good health.

The V gene is TRBV15, the J gene TRBJ2-4; possible D gene TRBD1, 6 bases. In germline, CDR1 is LNHNV, CDR2 YYDKDF (reference sequence). The CDR3 extends over 16 amino acids. V was clipped by 5 bases and J by 9 bases, with 23 bases between them. This CDR3 is CATSLTRIPGHSIQYF. In nucleotides, the CDR3 is TGTGCCACCAGCCTAACTAGGATCCCGGGACACAGCATTCAGTACTTC.

V gene TRBV7-8 combines with J gene TRBJ1-2; 8 nucleotides match TRBD1. The V segment lost 4 bases and the J segment 2 bases; nucleotides outside the gene matches: 3. The CDR3 runs to 14 residues. The V gene's germline CDR1 is SGHVS and CDR2 FQNEAQ. The CDR3 reads CASSYGQGNYGYTF. CDR3 nucleotide sequence: TGTGCCAGCAGCTACGGACAGGGCAACTATGGCTACACCTTC. Combining the CDR3 with reference TRBV7-8 and TRBJ1-2 gives the whole variable domain GAGVSQSPRYKVAKRGQDVALRCDPISGHVSLFWYQQALGQGPEFLTYFQNEAQLDKSGLPSDRFFAERPEGSVSTLKIQRTQQEDSAVYLCASSYGQGNYGYTFGSGTRLTVV.

The chain employs TRBV24-1 and TRBJ2-6; maybe TRBD1 (5 bases). Between the trimmed V and J ends, which lost 3 bases and 0 bases, there was a span of 20 bases. This CDR3 region has 20 residues. Germline CDR1 KGHDR, CDR2 SFDVKD. CDR3 region: CATSDPRQTRPTSGANVLTF. The CDR3 nucleotides are TGTGCCACCAGTGATCCTCGACAGACAAGGCCGACCTCTGGGGCCAACGTCCTGACTTTC.

The chain joins TRBV29-1 to TRBJ2-3; D is ambiguous. Germline lookup yields CDR1 SQVTM and CDR2 ANQGSEA. This CDR3 comprises 11 residues. Trimming removed 6 bases from V and 2 bases from J, with 6 bases in between. The DNA for the CDR3 is TGCAGCGTATCAAACACAGATACGCAGTATTTT. Protein sequence: CSVSNTDTQYF.

This chain joins TRBV28 and TRBJ1-5, with no clear D. V lost 0 bases to trimming and J lost 4 bases, with 7 bases between them. Germline CDR1 reads MDHEN; CDR2 reads SYDVKM. The CDR3 extends over 14 amino acids. The CDR3 DNA follows: TGTGCCAGCAGTTTATGGGGGATTAATCAGCCCCAGCATTTT. Encoded protein: CASSLWGINQPQHF.

The sample holds a few counts of this clone. The chain is built from TRBV6-1 and TRBJ2-5, with 8 bases lining up with TRBD2. The CDR3 consists of 16 residues. Germline V gene sequence: CDR1 MNHNS, CDR2 SASEGT. The V gene end was trimmed by 1 base and the J gene end by 5 bases; junction bases not matched to a gene: 9. In nucleotides, the CDR3 is TGTGCCAGCAGTGAAGTCAGCGGGAGTGGAGAGGAGACCCAGTACTTC. It is translated as CASSEVSGSGEETQYF.

The chain combines TRBV5-5 with TRBJ1-3, with a possible D match to TRBD1 (5 bases). The ends were cut back, 2 bases at V and 1 base at J, with 16 bases in the middle. The germline CDR1 and CDR2 sequences are SGHKS and YYEKEE (reference sequence). The CDR3 consists of 17 residues. CDR3 sequence reads: CASSFFQGSGSGNTIYF. The CDR3 nucleotides are TGTGCCAGCAGCTTTTTCCAGGGATCGGGTTCTGGAAACACCATATATTTT.

The rearrangement uses TRBV10-3 and TRBJ2-1; 9 nucleotides agree with TRBD2. Germline values: CDR1 ENHRY, CDR2 SYGVKD. V was pared by 5 bases and J by 4 bases, with 3 bases of the junction left unmatched. There are 14 residues in the CDR3. The CDR3 spells CAISTSGRYNEQFF. The CDR3 DNA reads TGTGCCATCAGTACAAGCGGGAGGTACAATGAGCAGTTCTTC.

The chain combines TRBV27 with TRBJ1-5; no clear D gene. The germline V gene encodes CDR1 MNHEY and CDR2 SMNVEV (reference sequence). This CDR3 comprises 14 residues. The ends were cut back, 2 bases at V and 3 bases at J, with 8 bases in the middle. The CDR3 DNA reads as TGTGCCAGCAGTTTAAACGGCCTCAATCAGCCCCAGCATTTT. Translated: CASSLNGLNQPQHF.

The V and J genes are TRBV7-9 and TRBJ1-2; no clear D gene. The V gene lost 5 bases and the J gene lost 0 bases, with 13 bases spanning the gap. The germline CDR1 and CDR2 sequences are SEHNR and FQNEAQ (reference sequence). The CDR3 runs 15 residues. The CDR3 DNA follows: TGTGCCAGCAGCCGACTTGGAAATGCTAACTATGGCTACACCTTC. This translates into CASSRLGNANYGYTF.